The following is a T cell receptor beta chain sequence with its context. Trimming pared 0 bases from V and 4 bases from J, leaving 19 bases between. This CDR3 has 18 residues. The germline gives CDR1 MNHNS, CDR2 SASEGT. The sample is drawn from a study of T cells after somatic rescue of genetic block. Profiling relied on immunoSEQ multiplex PCR, and the TCRdb table lists in-frame clones only, not all of them. The table has around 67,000 clones, around 92% seen once. The J gene is TRBJ2-1, the V gene TRBV6-1; D possibly corresponds to TRBD2 (5 bases). The sequencing sample was made of peripheral blood mononuclear cells (PBMCs). The receptor was derived from a man aged 35 to 55. CDR3 nucleotide sequence: TGTGCCAGCAGTGAAGCGCTTACGGGGTCGGTACGGTACAATGAGCAGTTCTTC. It specifies CASSEALTGSVRYNEQFF.